This T cell receptor beta chain was sequenced during a study of T-cell memory formation after mild COVID-19 (TCRdb year 2021). For context, the study as a whole: TCR sequence clusters from the two donors were largely donor specific. In a couple of donors, T-cell clones that expanded and contracted after mild COVID-19 were tracked by sequencing TCRalpha and TCRbeta repertoires over time. Two young, previously healthy adult volunteers, one female and one male, were included in the cohort. Overall results and qualifications from the work: Whether the second-wave clones peaking on day 37 were SARS-CoV-2 specific was not confirmed. Balanced CD4/CD8 phenotypes were observed for clones contracting from day 15 to 85, whereas a bias towards CD4+ was observed for a second wave of clones expanding from day 15 to 37. The study included only a couple of mild cases, and larger cohorts that include severe cases with pre-infection samples were judged to be necessary. Some responding clones were detected in pre-infection memory, which suggested that pre-existing cross-reactive memory T cells had joined the SARS-CoV-2 response. Contracting CD4+ clones were located mainly in the CM and EM memory subsets, whereas CD8+ clones were found to be enriched in EMRA.

Ficoll-Paque density gradient centrifugation was the method used to isolate PBMCs. This clonotype was observed a handful of times. The clone's antigen remains unknown. Base qualities are not recorded, but no much larger clone differs from it by a single base. The CDR3, from cysteine to phenylalanine, totals 16 residues. CDR3 DNA is the only sequence kept; it has 48 bases, read in frame from the first base. The germline V gene (reference sequence) supplies CDR1 MNHEY and CDR2 SMNVEV. Trimming accounts for 5 bases at V and 8 bases at J, while the number of junction bases matched to no gene is 9. Sequenced on an Illumina NovaSeq 6000. Using 5'RACE with constant-segment primers, TCRalpha and TCRbeta cDNA libraries were constructed, with sample barcodes and unique molecular identifiers added in the process. RNA was extracted from every sample with Trizol reagent. The libraries were amplified in two PCR steps, and the second step added a second sample barcode and Illumina TruSeq adapters. Sequencing of libraries was performed on an Illumina NovaSeq with 2 x 150 bp paired-end reads. The authors' analysis ran thus. Reads were demultiplexed and collapsed into UMI-guided consensus sequences with migec v1.2.7. Using mixcr v2.1.11, UMI consensuses were aligned to TRA and TRB V and J templates and then assembled into clonotypes. Expanded or contracted clonotypes were those called significant by both edgeR and NoisET, with noise models trained on biological replicates. For edgeR calls, a false discovery rate-adjusted p below 0.01 and a log2 fold-change threshold of 1 were applied. As an exploratory analysis of dynamics, max-normalized trajectories of the 1000 most abundant clonotypes were examined with PCA combined with hierarchical clustering. Each responding clone was given a CD4 or CD8 phenotype based on the CD4+ and CD8+ repertoires, which had been sequenced separately. TCRdb reprocessing: public reads trimmed at Q25 with fastp, clones called with MiXCR, in-frame beta chains kept. Each entry merges the rows of one CDR3 protein and shows their most common DNA and genes. It is TCRdb's table, rather than the study itself, that gives the V and J calls and clone size. The sample table shows about 440,000 distinct CDR3 sequences, and 15% to 20% are seen once. Together, the top ten hold around 8.4% of the sample.

The clonotype was recovered from an adult woman who had mild COVID-19 (a few samples of this study predate the infection). The sample titles of this study are shuffled in the database, so cell type and time point are left out; the donor was told from shared clones. Sequenced: PBMCs or a T cell subset sorted from them (not recorded which). The rearranged segments are TRBV27 and TRBJ2-4; 13 nucleotides in the junction match TRBD2. The base sequence is TGTGCCAGCAGTCCGGGGACTAGCGGGAATGGAGACATTCAGTACTTC. Its product reads: CASSPGTSGNGDIQYF.